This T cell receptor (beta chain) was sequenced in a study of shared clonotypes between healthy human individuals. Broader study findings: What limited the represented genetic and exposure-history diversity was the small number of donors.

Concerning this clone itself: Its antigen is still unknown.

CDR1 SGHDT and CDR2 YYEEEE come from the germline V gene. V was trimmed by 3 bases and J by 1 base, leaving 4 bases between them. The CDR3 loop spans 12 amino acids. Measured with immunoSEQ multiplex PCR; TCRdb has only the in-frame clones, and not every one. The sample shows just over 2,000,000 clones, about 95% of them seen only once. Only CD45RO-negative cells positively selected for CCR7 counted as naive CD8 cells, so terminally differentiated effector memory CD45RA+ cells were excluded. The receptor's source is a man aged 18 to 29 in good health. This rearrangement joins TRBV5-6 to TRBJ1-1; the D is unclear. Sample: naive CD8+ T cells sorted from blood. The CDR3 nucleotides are TGTGCCAGCAGCTCCGCGAACACTGAAGCTTTCTTT. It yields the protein CASSSANTEAFF.